The sequence of this TCR beta chain was determined in a study of vaccination and CD4 T cells after COVID-19. Sequenced with the Oncomine TCR Beta short-read assay was DNA taken from cultured CD4+ T cells. Via MiXCR, TCRdb re-called the PCR reads, giving one row per CDR3 protein. The data show fewer than 5,000 distinct CDR3 sequences, with roughly 23% seen just once and roughly a fifth held by the top ten. Notes on this clonotype: The target antigen is unknown.

Documented treatment: approximately 9-day PBMC culture with coronavirus spike peptide pools or control peptides (ViraFEST assay). V was pared by 6 bases and J by 4 bases, with 15 bases between. The CDR3 loop spans 14 amino acids. This sequence was found in a human donor who had recovered from COVID-19. This chain links TRBV12-3 or TRBV12-4 with TRBJ2-5; weak D call: TRBD1 (6 bases). Source material: CD4+ T cells from blood, cultured in vitro. For the CDR3, the DNA is TGTGCCAGCAGGCGAAGTACAGGGCGAGAGACCCAGTACTTC. It is translated as CASRRSTGRETQYF.